These 27 T cell receptor beta chains were all obtained from the same sample, sequenced in a study of T cells in localized non-small cell lung cancer (dated by TCRdb to 2020 to 2021). Library preparation used the immunoSEQ multiplex PCR assay. Here the immuneACCESS table is served through TCRdb, limited to in-frame sequences with V and J called. Missing clones are a known gap in these copies; in checked studies unresolved V genes cover under half, and the rest lacks a known reason. In all, the sample holds about 24,000 clones, and about 93% of those were seen once. The ten largest clones represent roughly 2.7% of the sample. This material consisted of peripheral blood, taken before any cancer treatment. The source is a woman aged 35 to 75 with stage I lung adenocarcinoma.

For the CDR3, the DNA is TGTGCCAGCAGTCTTGGACAGGAGACAGATACGCAGTATTTT. Amino acid sequence: CASSLGQETDTQYF. The chain links TRBV28 to TRBJ2-3; 7 nucleotides align to TRBD1. CDR1 and CDR2 from the germline V gene are MDHEN and SYDVKM. V lost 5 bases, J lost 3 bases, and 5 bases stayed unmatched. This CDR3 has 14 residues.

The chain is built from TRBV27 and TRBJ1-2, with 9 bases aligning to TRBD1. The V and J ends lost 5 bases and 5 bases, in that order; junction bases with no gene match: 9. Germline V gives CDR1 MNHEY, CDR2 SMNVEV (reference sequence). The CDR3 has 15 amino acids. For the CDR3, the DNA is TGTGCCAGCAGTCCCAATAACGGACAGGGGTATGGCTACACCTTC. Its translation is CASSPNNGQGYGYTF.

J is TRBJ2-2 and V is TRBV2; no firm D call. The ends were cut back, 6 bases at V and 2 bases at J, with 13 bases in the middle. CDR3 size: 15 residues. Germline V gives CDR1 SNHLY, CDR2 FYNNEI. As DNA, the CDR3 is TGTGCCAGCAGGGTGGGCGGAATAAACACCGGGGAGCTGTTTTTT. This encodes CASRVGGINTGELFF.

The chain carries TRBV1 and TRBJ2-1; the table's D call, TRBD2, was not checked against the DNA. TRBV1 is designated a pseudogene. This CDR3 is built from 15 residues. In DNA, the CDR3 is TGCACCAGCAGCCAACCTACGGCGGTAAGCAATGAGCAGTTCTTC. The encoded protein is CTSSQPTAVSNEQFF.

The chain links TRBV19 to TRBJ2-1, with D tentatively TRBD1 (6 bases). The V end was cut by 4 bases, the J end by 8 bases, with 6 bases between. CDR1 and CDR2 from the germline V gene are LNHDA and SQIVND (reference sequence). This CDR3 is 11 amino acids long. The DNA of the CDR3 is TGTGCCAGTAGTAACAGGGATGAGCAGTTCTTC. Protein: CASSNRDEQFF.

The chain is built from TRBV9 and TRBJ2-5; D may be TRBD1 (6 bases). The CDR3 has 15 amino acids. Trimming left V 4 bases short and J 1 base short, with 14 bases between. Germline assignment: CDR1 SGDLS and CDR2 YYNGEE. The CDR3 coding sequence is TGTGCCAGCAGCTCGCACCACAGGGTCCAAGAGACCCAGTACTTC. Its translation is CASSSHHRVQETQYF. The variable domain in full, completed from reference TRBV9 and TRBJ2-5, reads DSGVTQTPKHLITATGQRVTLRCSPRSGDLSVYWYQQSLDQGLQFLIQYYNGEERAKGNILERFSAQQFPDLHSELNLSSLELGDSALYFCASSSHHRVQETQYFGPGTRLLVL.

Only a few counts were recorded for this clone. J is TRBJ1-2 and V is TRBV7-9, with D possibly being TRBD1 (6 bases). The V end was cut by 4 bases, the J end by 4 bases, with 19 bases between. The length of the CDR3 is 16 residues. The germline V gene has CDR1 SEHNR and CDR2 FQNEAQ (reference sequence). CDR3 nucleotide sequence: TGTGCCAGCAGCTCTAGCACGGGGGGCAGTGGCTATGGCTACACCTTC. Encoded protein: CASSSSTGGSGYGYTF.

As DNA, the CDR3 is TGTGCCAGCAGTCCCGACGGACTAGCGGCCAAAAACATTCAGTACTTC. Protein: CASSPDGLAAKNIQYF. The chain links TRBV27 to TRBJ2-4; 9 bases align to TRBD2. The germline V gene encodes CDR1 MNHEY and CDR2 SMNVEV (reference sequence). The J segment lost 1 base and the V segment lost 5 bases, leaving 6 bases of the junction unmatched. CDR3 size: 16 residues.

The chain links TRBV6-5 to TRBJ1-1; D call uncertain. CDR3 length: 11 amino acids. Deletions cut 8 bases from V and 5 bases from J, with 9 bases between. Germline CDR1 MNHEY, CDR2 SVGAGI. The DNA of the CDR3 is TGTGCCAGCCTCGCGGGGACTGAAGCTTTCTTT. It specifies CASLAGTEAFF.

The V and J genes are TRBV6-4 and TRBJ2-1; no definite D call. The CDR3 extends over 13 amino acids. The germline V gene has CDR1 MRHNA and CDR2 SNTAGT. Trimming shortened V by 3 bases and J by 9 bases, and 12 bases separated the two germline ends. CDR3 amino acids: CASSDLPWGEQFF. The DNA of the CDR3 is TGTGCCAGCAGTGATCTTCCCTGGGGTGAGCAGTTCTTC.

The CDR3, as DNA: TGTGCCAGCAGCTTGGTGGAGGGAACCACAGATACGCAGTATTTT. Its translation: CASSLVEGTTDTQYF. The chain carries TRBV5-8 and TRBJ2-3; D possibly corresponds to TRBD2 (6 bases). Germline CDR1 SGHTS, CDR2 YDEGEE. V was cut by 0 bases and J by 2 bases, with 10 bases left in between. This CDR3 is built from 15 residues.

The genes are TRBV6-1 and TRBJ2-7; no clear D gene. The germline V gene encodes CDR1 MNHNS and CDR2 SASEGT. The ends were cut back, 4 bases at V and 0 bases at J, with 13 bases in the middle. The CDR3 runs to 15 residues. The CDR3 protein is CASSAAAVSSYEQYF. As DNA, the CDR3 is TGTGCCAGCAGTGCGGCCGCGGTGAGCTCCTACGAGCAGTACTTC.

J is TRBJ1-2 and V is TRBV7-8; D perhaps matches TRBD1 (5 bases). Germline CDR1 SGHVS, CDR2 FQNEAQ. This CDR3 has 15 amino acids. Trimming cost V 3 bases and J 4 bases, with 15 bases left between them. Here the CDR3 reads CASSLIGRGPYGYTF. DNA for the CDR3: TGTGCCAGCAGCTTGATCGGGCGGGGCCCCTATGGCTACACCTTC. The full variable domain, in which reference TRBV7-8 and TRBJ1-2 provide the parts outside the CDR3, is GAGVSQSPRYKVAKRGQDVALRCDPISGHVSLFWYQQALGQGPEFLTYFQNEAQLDKSGLPSDRFFAERPEGSVSTLKIQRTQQEDSAVYLCASSLIGRGPYGYTFGSGTRLTVV.

The V and J genes are TRBV7-9 and TRBJ1-3; the D is unclear. In germline, CDR1 is SEHNR, CDR2 FQNEAQ (reference sequence). The CDR3 spans 16 residues. With 9 bases removed from V and 0 bases from J, the gap between germline ends came to 18 bases. CDR3 loop: CASHPRGVPSGNTIYF. The DNA of the CDR3 is TGTGCCAGTCACCCCCGGGGAGTACCCTCTGGAAACACCATATATTTT.

The chain links TRBV28 to TRBJ2-5; 7 bases align to TRBD1. J was trimmed by 4 bases and V by 2 bases; bases with no gene match: 1. The CDR3 has 13 residues. Germline lookup yields CDR1 MDHEN and CDR2 SYDVKM. The CDR3 loop is CASSLAGGETQYF. The CDR3 nucleotides are TGTGCCAGCAGTTTAGCAGGGGGAGAGACCCAGTACTTC.

This chain links TRBV7-2 with TRBJ1-4; weak D call: TRBD1 (5 bases). The V gene's germline CDR1 is SGHTA and CDR2 FQGNSA. The germline V and J ends were trimmed by 3 bases and 11 bases, with 16 bases remaining between them. The CDR3 has 14 residues. CDR3 bases: TGTGCCAGCAGCTTGGGACTCCTAGCTTCGAAACTGTTTTTT. Protein product: CASSLGLLASKLFF.

The chain couples TRBV10-2 to TRBJ1-1; no definite D call. This CDR3 spans 13 amino acids. The V gene's germline CDR1 is WSHSY and CDR2 SAAADI. Deletions cut 7 bases from V and 1 base from J, with 10 bases between. CDR3 nucleotide sequence: TGCGCCAGCAACACACAGCCGAACACTGAAGCTTTCTTT. Its protein is CASNTQPNTEAFF.

The CDR3 spells CASSVKGAPNYGYTF. CDR3 coding DNA: TGTGCCAGCAGCGTAAAGGGGGCTCCCAACTATGGCTACACCTTC. J is TRBJ1-2 and V is TRBV13, with 7 positions matching TRBD1. The junction had 8 bases not matched to a gene; V was cut back by 5 bases and J by 2 bases. This CDR3 comprises 15 residues. The V gene's germline CDR1 is PRHDT and CDR2 FYEKMQ (reference sequence).

This chain links TRBV7-2 with TRBJ2-3; TRBD2 aligns across 9 bases. CDR3 length equals 16 residues. CDR1 is SGHTA and CDR2 is FQGNSA in the germline V gene. V was pared by 4 bases and J by 1 base, with 6 bases of the junction left unmatched. The CDR3 DNA follows: TGTGCCAGCAGCTCCTTAGCGGGAGCTCGCACAGATACGCAGTATTTT. This translates into CASSSLAGARTDTQYF.

The chain has TRBV28 and TRBJ2-7, with D unresolved. This CDR3 region has 10 residues. Looked up from germline, CDR1 is MDHEN and CDR2 is SYDVKM. V gave up 9 bases and J gave up 1 base, with 4 bases separating them. As DNA, the CDR3 is TGTGCCAGTGGGTCCTACGAGCAGTACTTC. It yields the protein CASGSYEQYF.

The chain recombines TRBV9 with TRBJ1-1; 8 bases align to TRBD1. Trimming removed 3 bases from V and 3 bases from J; junction bases left unmatched: 7. Germline V gene lookup returns CDR1 SGDLS and CDR2 YYNGEE. This CDR3 region has 15 residues. This CDR3 reads CASSAPDRGYTEAFF. The CDR3 DNA is TGTGCCAGCAGCGCCCCCGACAGGGGTTACACTGAAGCTTTCTTT. Filled out from reference TRBV9 and TRBJ1-1, the complete variable domain reads DSGVTQTPKHLITATGQRVTLRCSPRSGDLSVYWYQQSLDQGLQFLIQYYNGEERAKGNILERFSAQQFPDLHSELNLSSLELGDSALYFCASSAPDRGYTEAFFGQGTRLTVV.

The chain has TRBV5-6 and TRBJ2-3; 11 bases match TRBD2. Germline CDR1 is SGHDT and CDR2 is YYEEEE. The V and J ends lost 4 bases and 7 bases, in that order; junction bases with no gene match: 11. The CDR3 consists of 16 residues. The CDR3 DNA reads TGTGCCAGCAGCCCTATAGCGGGAGGGCCCTCCTATACGCAGTATTTT. Protein product: CASSPIAGGPSYTQYF.

The rearrangement uses TRBV6-1 and TRBJ2-5; TRBD2 might be the D (5 bases). The germline V gene has CDR1 MNHNS and CDR2 SASEGT. This CDR3 comprises 13 residues. The CDR3 DNA follows: TGTGCATCCTTAGGGCGGGACCAAGAGACCCAGTACTTC. It encodes CASLGRDQETQYF.

This clone has just one count. This chain joins TRBV28 and TRBJ1-6, with D perhaps TRBD1 (6 bases). CDR1 is MDHEN and CDR2 is SYDVKM in the germline V gene. The CDR3 has 13 amino acids. The V gene lost 3 bases and the J gene lost 8 bases, with 8 bases spanning the gap. The DNA of the CDR3 is TGTGCCAGCAGTTTGGCAGGGGATTCACCCCTCCACTTT. It specifies CASSLAGDSPLHF.

This chain connects TRBV19 to TRBJ2-1; D is possibly TRBD1 (6 bases). Germline V lookup: CDR1 LNHDA, CDR2 SQIVND (reference sequence). V shed 0 bases and J shed 8 bases, with 11 bases lying between them. The CDR3 totals 14 residues. The CDR3 here is CASSIDRTVHEQFF. CDR3 nucleotides: TGTGCCAGTAGTATAGATCGGACAGTCCATGAGCAGTTCTTC.

The chain couples TRBV27 to TRBJ2-7; TRBD1 is a possible D gene (5 bases). The germline V gene encodes CDR1 MNHEY and CDR2 SMNVEV (reference sequence). The CDR3 length is 14 residues. V was trimmed by 4 bases and J by 1 base, leaving 11 bases between them. CDR3 nucleotides: TGTGCCAGCAGTTGGGGCAGGGAATCCTACGAGCAGTACTTC. Encoded protein: CASSWGRESYEQYF.

This chain uses TRBV7-3 with TRBJ2-3; D is possibly TRBD2 (6 bases). There are 16 residues in the CDR3. V was trimmed by 8 bases and J by 2 bases, leaving 20 bases between them. Germline V gives CDR1 SGHTA, CDR2 FQGTGA. The CDR3 is CASAGLWRGDTDTQYF. DNA for the CDR3: TGTGCCAGCGCCGGACTTTGGCGGGGCGACACAGATACGCAGTATTTT. Variable domain in full (rest from reference TRBV7-3 and TRBJ2-3): GAGVSQTPSNKVTEKGKYVELRCDPISGHTALYWYRQSLGQGPEFLIYFQGTGAADDSGLPNDRFFAVRPEGSVSTLKIQRTERGDSAVYLCASAGLWRGDTDTQYFGPGTRLTVL.